Listed below are T cell receptor beta chains from one sample, sequenced in a study of blood T cell repertoires in COVID-19. Clones were sequenced by immunoSEQ multiplex PCR, and TCRdb holds only the in-frame ones, with some missing. Here the sample spans about 160,000 clones, around 84% being singletons. The sequenced sample was peripheral blood. The receptors derive from a woman aged 55-75 years with COVID-19, enrolled during active disease. CDR3s include the opening cysteine and the closing phenylalanine or tryptophan. Fields, in order: V gene, J gene, CDR3 length, CDR3 protein.

>TRBV27|TRBJ2-5|13
CASSPPFQETQYF
>TRBV5-1|TRBJ2-7|16
CASSQGGGPSSYEQYF
>TRBV15|TRBJ1-4|12
CATSGQHEKLFF
>TRBV7-9|TRBJ1-5|16
CASSPQGFEGNQPQHF
>TRBV3-1/TRBV3-2|TRBJ2-7|17
CASSQSTGQGASYEQYF
>TRBV3-1/TRBV3-2|TRBJ2-5|12
CASSQAMRTQYF
>TRBV19|TRBJ1-2|15
CASSIPGQGALYPTF
>TRBV5-4|TRBJ1-1|16
CASSLPGGRSITEAFF
>TRBV6-6|TRBJ1-1|11
CASSSTGDAFF
>TRBV5-4|TRBJ1-1|14
CASSRQGIQSEAFF
>TRBV5-1|TRBJ1-2|15
CASRLMDSSNYGYTF
>TRBV25-1|TRBJ1-5|13
CASTAGGNQPQHF
>TRBV3-1/TRBV3-2|TRBJ1-6|15
CASRYGSSYNSPLHF
>TRBV2|TRBJ1-2|15
CASRPPGTGIDGYTF
>TRBV10-3|TRBJ2-4|13
CAISALQGDIQYF
>TRBV5-1|TRBJ1-4|16
CASSLGTETTNEKLFF
>TRBV10-3|TRBJ2-1|16
CAISESSHRSYNEQFF
>TRBV5-6|TRBJ2-2|14
CASSWDRNTGELFF
>TRBV3-1/TRBV3-2|TRBJ2-3|16
CASSPRGRARTDTQYF
>TRBV5-5|TRBJ1-5|20
CASSPEGGRRPEPSNQPQHF
>TRBV7-8|TRBJ1-5|17
CASSPMGQGFSNQPQHF
>TRBV18|TRBJ1-1|16
CASSNRQGRMNTEAFF
>TRBV5-1|TRBJ1-1|12
CASTNLNTEAFF
>TRBV7-9|TRBJ2-3|16
CASSTTVLGPMNTQYF
>TRBV7-3|TRBJ2-6|16
CASSAGTGDGANVLTF
>TRBV5-1|TRBJ2-5|14
CASSLGGARETQYF
>TRBV5-1|TRBJ2-1|15
CASSLGLGPSDEQFF
>TRBV2|TRBJ2-6|15
CASSLDRAGANVLTF